The clone carrying this T cell receptor beta chain has a handful of counts. Its antigen is not known. Researchers reported that TCR beta cDNA libraries carried unique molecular identifiers. Researchers reported 520,000 or so cDNA molecules coming from about 0.98 to 11 million T cells. TCRdb fed the PCR reads into MiXCR, producing one record per CDR3 protein. The sample lists approximately 460,000 distinct CDR3 sequences, roughly 46% occurring once. There are 17 residues in the CDR3. V lost 7 bases to trimming and J lost 2 bases, with 21 bases between them. Germline-derived CDR1 and CDR2 are MDHEN and SYDVKM. This entry belongs to a study of post-analysis software for immune sequencing data. Study outcomes and limitations: Five or six TRBV segments appeared more often in patients than in controls, and TRBV5-6, TRBV5-1 and TRBV20-1 were among these.

This chain joins TRBV28 and TRBJ2-1; tentatively, D is TRBD1 (5 bases). Sequencing was carried out using blood. The clonotype comes from a girl between 10 and 17 years old with multiple sclerosis. CDR3 region: CASKGFRRISPYNEQFF. Here the CDR3 DNA reads TGTGCCAGCAAGGGGTTTCGACGCATCAGCCCCTACAATGAGCAGTTCTTC.